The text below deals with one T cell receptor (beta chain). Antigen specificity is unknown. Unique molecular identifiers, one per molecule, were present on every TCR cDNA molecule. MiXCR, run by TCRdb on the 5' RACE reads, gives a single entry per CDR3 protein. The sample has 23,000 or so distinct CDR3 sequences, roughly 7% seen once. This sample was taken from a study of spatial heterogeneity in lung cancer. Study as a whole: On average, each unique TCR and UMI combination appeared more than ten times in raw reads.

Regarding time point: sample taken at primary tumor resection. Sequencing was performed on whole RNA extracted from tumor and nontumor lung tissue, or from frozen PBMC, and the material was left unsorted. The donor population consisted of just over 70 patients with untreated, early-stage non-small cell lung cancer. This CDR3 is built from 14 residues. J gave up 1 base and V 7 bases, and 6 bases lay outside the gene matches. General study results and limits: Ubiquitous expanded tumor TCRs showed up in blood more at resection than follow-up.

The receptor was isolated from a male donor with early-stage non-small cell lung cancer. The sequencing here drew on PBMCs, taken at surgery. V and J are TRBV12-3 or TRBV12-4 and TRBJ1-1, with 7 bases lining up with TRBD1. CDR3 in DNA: TGTGCCAGCACCCTTGGGACAGCGAACACTGAAGCTTTCTTT. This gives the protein CASTLGTANTEAFF.